The entry below gives a single T cell receptor beta chain sequence along with its context. This clone was found once. The antigen it binds to is not known. The sample holds no much larger clone one base away, and base qualities are not on file. The meaning of the sample's time point label: baseline before first vaccination. Vaccinee samples came from UK trials COV001 and COV002, including a single-blind randomized controlled phase 2/3 trial of AZD1222 (ChAdOx1 nCoV-19) in healthy adults. For TCRbeta chain sequencing, PBMC samples were collected from trial participants at day 0 and at day 28 after the second dose. This entry comes from a study of T cell responses to AZD1222 COVID-19 vaccine (dated by TCRdb to about 2021). Regarding the complete study: AZD1222 recipients whose second dose came at about 4 weeks and those whose second dose came at about 12 weeks were combined into one group, since spike-specific TCR depth and breadth did not differ between the two schedules. A total of approximately 230 trial participants underwent TCR sequencing, of whom 207 received two doses of AZD1222 and some 25 received two doses of the MenACWY control vaccine. Trial participants were enrolled by age into subgroups of 18-55, 56-69 and 70-plus years, and around 150, 28 and 57 TCR-sequenced participants, respectively, were included in these subgroups.

CDR1 and CDR2 (PRHDT, FYEKMQ) derive from the germline V gene (reference sequence). From cysteine to phenylalanine, the CDR3 is 17 amino acids long. Only the CDR3 region is kept as DNA, spanning 51 bases read in frame from base 1. Clipping removes 2 bases from V and 9 bases from J, with 14 as the unmatched junction base count. The CDR3 regions of human TCRbeta chains were subjected to immunosequencing. In the paper's pipeline: Repertoire TCRs were checked for matches against a reference library of SARS-CoV-2-specific TCRs that had been generated using the MIRA antigen-specificity platform. Breadth meant the fraction of unique TCRs that were SARS-CoV-2-associated, whereas depth meant the fraction of total T cells that were SARS-CoV-2-associated. Using the MIRA data, each spike-specific TCR was mapped to the spike region that the TCR reacts to and placed in a CD4 or CD8 class. Log10-transformed breadth and depth values were compared by one-way ANOVA with Sidak's multiple comparisons tests. TCRdb provides this immuneACCESS table in a form limited to in-frame rearrangements. Some clones are lacking; in checked studies, under half of them reflect an unresolved V gene, and why the rest are absent is not known. V, J and clone size reflect that table, while D and trimming were determined from the DNA. The sample table contains some 100,000 clones; only one count was recorded for roughly 90% of them. The ten top clones hold about 1.8% of the sample.

What the study reported, not specific to this receptor: The whole spike protein was spanned by vaccine-associated CD4 TCRs, and dominant responses were seen in regions 160-218 and 743-854. Most participants were white British and females outnumbered males, and the authors suggested that clonal diversity may have been underestimated. Nearly half of unique spike-specific TCRs reportedly recognized epitopes outside regions mutated in the B.1.351 and B.1.1.7 variants. Conclusions about previously exposed vaccinees were limited because only 5 or 6 AZD1222 recipients were SARS-CoV-2 seropositive at baseline. Because no samples from the day 14 peak response were available, repertoires could be characterized only after the peak T cell response. In the small 56-69-year group, the increase in depth fell short of significance, most likely because of low power. After two AZD1222 doses, both the breadth and the depth of spike-specific TCRs were significantly higher than at day 0 and than in MenACWY recipients.

The receptor comes from an adult in good health. The chain is assembled from TRBV13 and TRBJ2-1; TRBD2 matches 9 bases in the middle. The sequences come from peripheral blood, collected on day 0 of AZD1222 vaccination. The sequenced DNA is TGTGCCAGCAGCTTACTCCCAATGGCTAGCGGGGAGGTTGAGCAGTTCTTC. The translation is CASSLLPMASGEVEQFF.